Listed below are T cell receptor beta chains from one sample, sequenced in a study of T cells in Graves' hyperthyroidism and ophthalmopathy. TCRdb itself ran the multiplex PCR reads through MiXCR, one entry per CDR3 protein. The sample shows hundreds of thousands of distinct CDR3 sequences, 22% of them seen only once. Sequencing was carried out using blood. The receptors originated from a man under 40 with Graves' ophthalmopathy. CDR3s include the opening cysteine and the closing phenylalanine or tryptophan. D genes are given only for firm matches. Not every row has a clone size; where given, it reads once, few, many or a size class.

>TRBJ1-5|many|TRBV28|TRBD1
CASSSDDREWMPQHF
TGTGCCAGCAGTTCGGACGACAGGGAATGGATGCCCCAGCATTTT
>TRBJ1-1|few|TRBV5-1|TRBD1
CASSPRPGQVTNTEAFF
TGCGCCAGCAGCCCACGTCCGGGACAGGTAACGAACACTGAAGCTTTCTTT
>TRBJ1-1|many|TRBV11-3|TRBD1
CASSFDRGATEAFF
TGTGCCAGCAGCTTCGACAGGGGGGCCACTGAAGCTTTCTTT
>TRBJ1-1|once|TRBV27|-
CASSYALNTEAFF
TGTGCCAGCAGTTACGCCCTGAACACTGAAGCTTTCTTT
>TRBJ2-1|-|TRBV20-1|-
CSAPRENNEQFF
TGCAGTGCACCAAGAGAAAACAATGAGCAGTTCTTC
>TRBJ2-2|few|TRBV24-1|TRBD2
CATSDPGLAGSRTGELFF
TGTGCCACCAGTGATCCGGGACTAGCGGGATCGCGCACCGGGGAGCTGTTTTTT
>TRBJ2-7|-|TRBV18|TRBD2
CASSPPTGTSGKGFYERYF
TGTGCCAGCTCACCCCCGACCGGGACTAGCGGGAAAGGTTTCTACGAGCGGTACTTC
>TRBJ1-1|few|TRBV24-1|-
CATSDLTRELAFF
TGTGCCACCAGTGATTTGACTCGGGAGTTGGCTTTCTTT
>TRBJ2-1|-|TRBV2|-
CASAYQEWGEQFF
TGTGCCAGCGCGTATCAGGAGTGGGGTGAGCAGTTCTTC
>TRBJ1-1|many|TRBV27|TRBD1
CASSKYGTGIEAFF
TGTGCCAGCAGTAAGTACGGGACAGGGATTGAAGCTTTCTTT
>TRBJ2-1|few|TRBV28|-
CASSPRTENEQFF
TGTGCCAGCAGTCCTCGGACTGAGAATGAGCAGTTCTTC
>TRBJ2-2|few|TRBV6-1|-
CASRRGGSDTGELFF
TGTGCCAGCAGGAGGGGGGGGAGCGACACCGGGGAGCTGTTTTTT
>TRBJ2-2|few|TRBV7-8|-
CASSLATIFSDTGELFF
TGTGCCAGCAGCTTAGCGACCATTTTTTCGGACACCGGGGAGCTGTTTTTT
>TRBJ1-4|few|TRBV6-1|-
CASSEGQSSSEKLFF
TGTGCCAGCAGTGAAGGTCAGAGTTCATCGGAAAAACTGTTTTTT
>TRBJ2-3|-|TRBV12-3/TRBV12-4|TRBD2
CASSLSREGSTDTQYF
TGTGCCAGCAGTTTGAGTCGGGAGGGGAGCACAGATACGCAGTATTTT
>TRBJ2-1|-|TRBV19|-
CASGVSSYNEQFF
TGTGCCAGCGGGGTTAGCTCCTACAATGAGCAGTTCTTC
>TRBJ1-5|many|TRBV12-3/TRBV12-4|-
CASSLVLGQPQHF
TGTGCCAGCAGTTTAGTTTTGGGGCAGCCCCAGCATTTT
>TRBJ2-1|many|TRBV3-1|-
CASSSYRGGPYNEQFF
TGTGCCAGCAGCTCTTATCGAGGAGGACCCTACAATGAGCAGTTCTTC
>TRBJ1-2|few|TRBV6-1|TRBD1
CASRIGAGGLSNYGYTF
TGTGCCAGCAGGATAGGGGCAGGGGGCTTATCTAACTATGGCTACACCTTC
>TRBJ2-1|-|TRBV15|-
CATSTFSRSSWNEQFF
TGTGCCACCAGCACCTTCTCGCGGAGTTCCTGGAATGAGCAGTTCTTC
>TRBJ1-5|-|TRBV4-1|TRBD1
CASSQRDRDGNQPQHF
TGCGCCAGCAGCCAACGGGACAGGGATGGCAATCAGCCCCAGCATTTT
>TRBJ2-7|-|TRBV7-9|-
CASSLAKGTATSYEQYF
TGTGCCAGCAGCTTAGCGAAAGGAACGGCCACCTCCTACGAGCAGTACTTC
>TRBJ2-7|-|TRBV5-1|-
CASSFEHGVEQYF
TGCGCCAGCAGCTTCGAACACGGGGTCGAGCAGTACTTC
>TRBJ1-2|many|TRBV9|TRBD1
CASSVGGQGFGYTF
TGTGCCAGCAGCGTAGGGGGACAGGGTTTTGGCTACACCTTC
>TRBJ2-7|-|TRBV7-2|-
CASSLMLAPAYEQYF
TGTGCCAGCAGCTTAATGCTAGCCCCCGCCTACGAGCAGTACTTC
>TRBJ2-5|-|TRBV2|-
CASSPPQVGETQYF
TGTGCCAGCAGTCCCCCTCAGGTAGGGGAGACCCAGTACTTC
>TRBJ1-2|-|TRBV6-1|-
CASREHDRDGNGYAF
TGTGCCAGCAGGGAACACGACCGGGACGGCAATGGCTACGCCTTC
>TRBJ1-5|-|TRBV20-1|TRBD1
CSARVGTGDQPQHF
TGCAGTGCTAGAGTCGGGACAGGGGATCAGCCCCAGCATTTT
>TRBJ1-2|few|TRBV5-1|-
CASSSSGAGYGYTF
TGCGCCAGCAGCTCTTCCGGGGCGGGCTATGGCTACACCTTC
>TRBJ2-5|-|TRBV7-3|-
CASSDKETQYF
TGTGCCAGCAGCGACAAAGAGACCCAGTACTTC
>TRBJ2-2|few|TRBV28|-
CASTEARTTNTGELFF
TGTGCCAGCACCGAAGCCCGGACTACGAACACCGGGGAGCTGTTTTTT
>TRBJ1-6|-|TRBV7-2|-
CASSLGWSSYNSPLHF
TGTGCCAGCAGCTTAGGGTGGAGCTCCTATAATTCACCCCTCCACTTT
>TRBJ2-7|-|TRBV6-1|-
CASGLSSYEQYF
TGTGCCAGCGGGTTGAGCTCCTACGAGCAGTACTTC
>TRBJ2-3|many|TRBV5-1|-
CASSLFESTDTQYF
TGCGCCAGCAGCTTGTTTGAAAGCACAGATACGCAGTATTTT
>TRBJ2-7|many|TRBV20-1|TRBD2
CSARDLLAGVSEQYF
TGCAGTGCTAGAGATCTGCTAGCGGGAGTGAGCGAGCAGTACTTC
>TRBJ2-5|few|TRBV7-2|-
CASSLSGRLSETQYF
TGTGCCAGCAGCTTATCTGGGAGGCTTTCAGAGACCCAGTACTTC